Following are 10 T cell receptor beta chains from one sample sequenced in a study of T cells in tuberculosis. TCRdb's copy holds only in-frame clones and misses some; the assay was immunoSEQ multiplex PCR. In the table there are about 30,000 clones, roughly 95% of which are singletons. Sequenced sample: PBMCs. These receptors were taken from a donor aged 10 to 29 with latent tuberculosis or without tuberculosis infection.

This sequence joins TRBV6-5 and TRBJ1-1; no reliable D call. This CDR3 has 15 residues. V dropped 5 bases and J dropped 0 bases, with 13 bases sitting between them. CDR1 is MNHEY and CDR2 is SVGAGI in the germline V gene. The DNA for the CDR3 is TGTGCCAGCAGTCGAGGCGGGCGCATGAACACTGAAGCTTTCTTT. This codes for CASSRGGRMNTEAFF.

The chain carries TRBV2 and TRBJ2-7; 8 bases are a match to TRBD2. Germline CDR1 reads SNHLY; CDR2 reads FYNNEI. The CDR3 is made up of 15 amino acids. With V trimmed by 5 bases and J by 2 bases, 8 bases remained unmatched. DNA for the CDR3: TGTGCCAGCAGTTCAAACCCTAGCGGGCCCTACGAGCAGTACTTC. Protein sequence: CASSSNPSGPYEQYF. Full variable domain (rest looked up from reference TRBV2 and TRBJ2-7): EPEVTQTPSHQVTQMGQEVILRCVPISNHLYFYWYRQILGQKVEFLVSFYNNEISEKSEIFDDQFSVERPDGSNFTLKIRSTKLEDSAMYFCASSSNPSGPYEQYFGPGTRLTVT.

The CDR3 nucleotides are TGCGCCAGCAGCCAATCCGCCCCCTCTAGCGGGAGTTACTACGAGCAGTACTTC. It yields the protein CASSQSAPSSGSYYEQYF. V is TRBV4-1 and J is TRBJ2-7, with TRBD2 matching 10 bases. The CDR3 runs to 18 residues. From germline, CDR1 is MGHRA and CDR2 YSYEKL. Unmatched junction bases numbered 13, after V lost 2 bases and J lost 3 bases.

This clone was counted once. V is TRBV30 and J is TRBJ1-1; D perhaps matches TRBD1 (6 bases). This CDR3 comprises 13 residues. Germline V gene data show CDR1 as GTSNPN and CDR2 as SVGIG (reference sequence). Trimming cost V 3 bases and J 5 bases, with 13 bases left between them. CDR3 protein: CAWRIRGDTEAFF. The CDR3 DNA reads TGTGCCTGGAGGATCAGGGGTGATACTGAAGCTTTCTTT. Looking up the rest from reference TRBV30 and TRBJ1-1 gives the full variable domain: SQTIHQWPATLVQPVGSPLSLECTVEGTSNPNLYWYRQAAGRGLQLLFYSVGIGQISSEVPQNLSASRPQDRQFILSSKKLLLSDSGFYLCAWRIRGDTEAFFGQGTRLTVV.

The gene calls are TRBV10-3 and TRBJ2-3; no firm D call. The CDR3 consists of 14 residues. Deletions cut 3 bases from V and 2 bases from J, with 9 bases between. Germline loops: CDR1 ENHRY, CDR2 SYGVKD. The CDR3 sequence: CAISEVALTDTQYF. The CDR3 DNA follows: TGTGCCATCAGTGAAGTAGCCCTCACAGATACGCAGTATTTT.

The V and J genes are TRBV5-1 and TRBJ2-5; D is possibly TRBD1 (5 bases). Germline-derived CDR1 and CDR2 are SGHRS and YFSETQ. The CDR3 has 13 amino acids. Trimming removed 1 base at V and 2 bases at J, with 6 bases between. The DNA of the CDR3 is TGCGCCAGCAGCTTGCGACAGCAAGAGACCCAGTACTTC. Its translation is CASSLRQQETQYF.

The table lists this clone with a count of one. The CDR3 DNA follows: TGTGCCAGCAGCTTAGCGTTTACAGGGAACACTGAAGCTTTCTTT. Amino acids: CASSLAFTGNTEAFF. The V gene is TRBV7-9, the J gene TRBJ1-1, with D possibly matching TRBD1 (5 bases). This CDR3 has 15 amino acids. From germline, CDR1 is SEHNR and CDR2 FQNEAQ (reference sequence). V lost 0 bases, J lost 1 base, and 9 bases lay in between.

V gene TRBV18 combines with J gene TRBJ2-1; D ambiguous. The CDR3 spans 14 residues. Looked up from germline, CDR1 is KGHSH and CDR2 is LQKENI. Deletions cut 3 bases from V and 8 bases from J, with 14 bases between. CDR3: CASSPDNLGYEQFF. In nucleotides, the CDR3 is TGTGCCAGCTCACCTGACAACCTTGGGTATGAGCAGTTCTTC.

In DNA form, the CDR3 reads TGTGCCGGCTCGGACAGGGGCTATGGCTACACCTTC. It yields the protein CAGSDRGYGYTF. This chain connects TRBV28 to TRBJ1-2; TRBD1 matches at 9 bases. Per the germline V gene, CDR1 is MDHEN and CDR2 is SYDVKM. CDR3 length equals 12 residues. V lost 11 bases and J lost 4; bases outside the gene matches: 5.

The chain is built from TRBV29-1 and TRBJ2-7, with 10 bases identical to TRBD2. The CDR3 spans 13 residues. After removal of 7 bases from V and 4 bases from J, the junction contained 7 bases not matched to a gene. The germline V gene has CDR1 SQVTM and CDR2 ANQGSEA. Here the CDR3 DNA reads TGCAGCGCATTACTAGCGGGAAGGTACGAGCAGTACTTC. Protein: CSALLAGRYEQYF.